The TCR beta chain under discussion was sequenced for a study of response to subunit inactivated influenza vaccine. General study points: That few new T cells are recruited by each seasonal influenza vaccination was the authors' suggestion.

This clonotype was recorded at least ten times. Antigen: not known. The CDR3 extends over 15 amino acids. The trim removed 6 bases at V and 2 bases at J, leaving 8 bases unmatched. TCRdb analysed the RT-PCR reads with MiXCR anew, one entry per CDR3 protein. This sample has about 780,000 distinct CDR3 sequences, with under 20% found just once. Sequenced material: PBMCs from blood, taken about 5 days after vaccination. The clonotype was recovered from a man aged 50 to 59 who received an inactivated influenza vaccine. This rearrangement joins TRBV12-3 or TRBV12-4 to TRBJ2-7; 9 nucleotides line up with TRBD2. CDR3 residues: CASRPGTSSPYEQYF. In DNA form, the CDR3 reads TGTGCCAGCAGACCCGGGACTAGCTCCCCCTACGAGCAGTACTTC.